The sequence of this T cell receptor beta chain was determined in a study of T cell changes during pregnancy in multiple sclerosis. The repertoire was sequenced with immunoSEQ multiplex PCR; TCRdb's copy has only in-frame clones and lacks some. The table has almost 55,000 clones, 90% seen once. The CDR3 covers 16 residues. Per germline, CDR1 LGHNA and CDR2 YSLEER. J gave up 1 base and V 0 bases, and 5 bases lay outside the gene matches. Sequenced material: CD8+ T cells from peripheral blood mononuclear cells, taken before pregnancy. This clonotype originated in a female donor with multiple sclerosis, enrolled in a pregnancy study. This chain uses TRBV4-3 with TRBJ2-5, with 7 bases matching TRBD2. CDR3 nucleotide sequence: TGCGCCAGCAGCCAAGATCTCGGGGGGACCCAAGAGACCCAGTACTTC. It codes for CASSQDLGGTQETQYF.